This T cell receptor beta chain was sequenced for a study of T-cell memory formation after mild COVID-19. Study overall: Among the donors, TCR clusters were largely specific to each donor. Overall study results and limits: Second-wave clones that peaked on day 37 lacked confirmed SARS-CoV-2 specificity. The CD4+ clones that contracted clustered mainly within CM and EM, and the CD8+ clones concentrated in EMRA. Pre-infection memory contained some responding clones, which suggested that cross-reactive memory had joined.

From the 5' RACE reads, TCRdb called clonotypes with MiXCR, one entry per CDR3 protein. This sample has 300,000 to 400,000 distinct CDR3 sequences, with roughly 13% found just once. As regards this clonotype: Its specificity is not known.

The sample comprised PBMCs or a T cell subset sorted from them (not recorded which). The clonotype comes from a man aged 18 to 29 who had mild COVID-19 (a few samples of this study predate the infection). Cell type and time point are not known.

CDR3 region: CASSSGTGQNQPQHF. In nucleotides, the CDR3 is TGTGCCAGCAGCTCCGGGACCGGGCAAAATCAGCCCCAGCATTTT. The rearrangement uses TRBV7-9 and TRBJ1-5; D possibly corresponds to TRBD1 (5 bases). Trimming stripped 4 bases from V and 4 bases from J, with 14 bases between. Germline V gives CDR1 SEHNR, CDR2 FQNEAQ (reference sequence). The CDR3 covers 15 residues.